The 22 T cell receptor beta chains given below trace back to one sample, sequenced in a study of blood T cell repertoires in COVID-19. Clones were sequenced by immunoSEQ multiplex PCR, and TCRdb holds only the in-frame ones, with some missing. The data contain some 110,000 clones, more than 60% of them seen just once; the ten biggest clones take up about 6.6%. The sample was peripheral blood. All receptors derive from a man between 70 and 80 years old with acute or convalescent COVID-19.

CDR3 coding DNA: TGTGCCAGCAGTGGTCAGGGACAGGGGGCTTTCTCCTACGAGCAGTACTTC. It codes for CASSGQGQGAFSYEQYF. The chain links TRBV6-1 to TRBJ2-7; 12 nucleotides agree with TRBD1. J lost 0 bases, V lost 4 bases, and 7 bases had no gene match. This CDR3 contains 17 residues. Per germline, CDR1 MNHNS and CDR2 SASEGT.

The chain uses TRBV11-2 and TRBJ2-1; 10 bases map to TRBD2. The CDR3 has 17 residues. The V and J ends lost 1 base and 2 bases, in that order; junction bases with no gene match: 5. Germline lookup yields CDR1 SGHAT and CDR2 FQNNGV. CDR3 protein: CASSLASGSWTYNEQFF. The CDR3 region has the DNA TGTGCCAGCAGCTTAGCTAGCGGGAGCTGGACCTACAATGAGCAGTTCTTC.

The J gene is TRBJ2-3, the V gene TRBV5-1; maybe TRBD2 (5 bases). CDR3 size: 15 residues. Germline V gene sequence: CDR1 SGHRS, CDR2 YFSETQ. Trimming cost V 0 bases and J 9 bases, with 17 bases left between them. The CDR3 sequence: CASSLEAGEAETQYF. Written as DNA, the CDR3 is TGCGCCAGCAGCTTGGAGGCGGGCGAGGCGGAAACGCAGTATTTT.

This clone was found once. V is TRBV19 and J is TRBJ2-2; no clear D. The CDR3 covers 17 residues. Germline V CDR1 and CDR2: LNHDA, SQIVND (reference sequence). Between the trimmed V and J ends, which lost 0 bases and 0 bases, there was a span of 11 bases. In nucleotides, the CDR3 is TGTGCCAGTAGTATAGACAAGACTCTCGCGAACACCGGGGAGCTGTTTTTT. Encoded protein: CASSIDKTLANTGELFF.

This sequence joins TRBV7-8 and TRBJ1-6; tentatively, D is TRBD1 (6 bases). V dropped 5 bases and J dropped 14 bases, with 22 bases sitting between them. Germline values: CDR1 SGHVS, CDR2 FQNEAQ. This CDR3 is built from 15 residues. For the CDR3, the DNA is TGTGCCAGCAGCCCCAGGGCGACAGGCGGAAGGGCCCTCCACTTT. It translates to CASSPRATGGRALHF.

The gene calls are TRBV19 and TRBJ1-5, with TRBD1 identical over 9 bases. Germline-derived CDR1 and CDR2 are LNHDA and SQIVND (reference sequence). With 5 bases clipped from V and 2 bases from J, the junction kept 10 bases outside the gene matches. The length of the CDR3 is 17 residues. CDR3 nucleotides: TGTGCCAGTAGTCCGTCCCGGGACAGGGCCCGCAATCAGCCCCAGCATTTT. Amino acid sequence: CASSPSRDRARNQPQHF.

Comment on this clone: A much larger clone differs from this one at a single base, so this may be a read error. The chain couples TRBV14 to TRBJ1-6; 8 bases map to TRBD1. CDR3 size: 14 residues. Germline V CDR1 and CDR2: SGHDN, FVKESK. CDR3 amino acids: CASSHRGLNSSLHF. The DNA of the CDR3 is TGTGCCAGCAGCCACAGGGGGCTCAATTCATCCCTCCACTTT.

The CDR3 coding sequence is TGTGCCACCAGCAGAGATAGGACAATTAACATTCAGTACTTC. Its protein is CATSRDRTINIQYF. The rearrangement links TRBV15 to TRBJ2-4, with D maybe TRBD1 (5 bases). V was clipped by 0 bases and J by 7 bases, with 10 bases between them. The germline V gene has CDR1 LNHNV and CDR2 YYDKDF (reference sequence). The CDR3 consists of 14 residues.

This clone was counted many times. The rearrangement links TRBV7-9 to TRBJ2-7, with D unresolved. Germline loops: CDR1 SEHNR, CDR2 FQNEAQ (reference sequence). V lost 3 bases, J lost 1 base, and 10 bases lay in between. The CDR3 covers 14 residues. CDR3 in amino acids: CASSLRLDSYEQYF. The CDR3 DNA follows: TGTGCCAGCAGCTTGAGACTCGATTCCTACGAGCAGTACTTC. Full variable domain (outside the CDR3, taken from reference TRBV7-9 and TRBJ2-7): DTGVSQNPRHKITKRGQNVTFRCDPISEHNRLYWYRQTLGQGPEFLTYFQNEAQLEKSRLLSDRFSAERPKGSFSTLEIQRTEQGDSAMYLCASSLRLDSYEQYFGPGTRLTVT.

This clone came up a few times. This chain uses TRBV2 with TRBJ2-5, with 7 bases matching TRBD1. Germline-derived CDR1 and CDR2 are SNHLY and FYNNEI. Trimming at V came to 0 bases and at J to 5 bases, leaving 12 bases not matched to a gene. The CDR3 runs 17 residues. The CDR3 DNA reads TGTGCCAGCAGTGAAGCCTTAACTAGAGGGGGCCTGGAGACCCAGTACTTC. Amino acid sequence: CASSEALTRGGLETQYF. Full variable domain (outside the CDR3, taken from reference TRBV2 and TRBJ2-5): EPEVTQTPSHQVTQMGQEVILRCVPISNHLYFYWYRQILGQKVEFLVSFYNNEISEKSEIFDDQFSVERPDGSNFTLKIRSTKLEDSAMYFCASSEALTRGGLETQYFGPGTRLLVL.

Here the CDR3 DNA reads TGTGCCAGCAGCCAAGATCTAGCGTTACACAATGAGCAGTTCTTC. Amino acids: CASSQDLALHNEQFF. J is TRBJ2-1 and V is TRBV3-1 (or the pseudogene TRBV3-2); D is possibly TRBD2 (6 bases). In germline, CDR1 is LGHDT, CDR2 YNNKEL (reference sequence). V shed 0 bases and J shed 5 bases, with 11 bases lying between them. The CDR3 sequence is 15 residues long.

V gene TRBV27 combines with J gene TRBJ1-2; tentative D call: TRBD1 (5 bases). The V end was cut by 6 bases, the J end by 2 bases, with 7 bases between. The CDR3 is made up of 12 amino acids. Germline V CDR1 and CDR2: MNHEY, SMNVEV (reference sequence). CDR3 DNA sequence: TGTGCCAGCAGGCGGGGGAACTATGGCTACACCTTC. It specifies CASRRGNYGYTF.

The chain carries TRBV7-9 and TRBJ1-5; a possible D gene is TRBD1 (6 bases). V shed 5 bases and J shed 4 bases, with 15 bases lying between them. The CDR3 runs 15 residues. Germline CDR1 is SEHNR and CDR2 is FQNEAQ (reference sequence). The CDR3 is CASSPVGGPNQPQHF. CDR3 bases: TGTGCCAGCAGCCCCGTCGGGGGGCCGAATCAGCCCCAGCATTTT.

This clone was recorded once. The chain carries TRBV7-2 and TRBJ2-5, with unresolved D. Germline CDR1 is SGHTA and CDR2 is FQGNSA. V dropped 3 bases and J dropped 5 bases, with 10 bases sitting between them. This CDR3 comprises 13 residues. As DNA, the CDR3 is TGTGCCAGCAGCTTTTCGGCGGCCGAGACCCAGTACTTC. Translation gives CASSFSAAETQYF.

The chain couples TRBV6-5 to TRBJ1-3; D possibly corresponds to TRBD1 (5 bases). CDR3 size: 15 residues. V lost 6 bases to trimming and J lost 2 bases, with 14 bases between them. Germline lookup yields CDR1 MNHEY and CDR2 SVGAGI. In DNA, the CDR3 is TGTGCCAGCAGCTCCCCGGCGGGGCCTGGAAACACCATATATTTT. Encoded protein: CASSSPAGPGNTIYF.

V gene TRBV7-9 combines with J gene TRBJ2-7, with a tentative D call TRBD1 (6 bases). Germline lookup yields CDR1 SEHNR and CDR2 FQNEAQ (reference sequence). V was clipped by 8 bases and J by 5 bases, with 10 bases between them. The CDR3 runs 11 residues. The DNA of the CDR3 is TGTGCCAGCTCAACAGGGAACGAGCAGTACTTC. It encodes CASSTGNEQYF.

This clone was detected only a few times. The rearrangement joins TRBV7-2 to TRBJ1-3; D ambiguous. V was clipped by 2 bases and J by 0 bases, with 8 bases between them. Germline V gene lookup returns CDR1 SGHTA and CDR2 FQGNSA. The CDR3 extends over 15 amino acids. CDR3 in amino acids: CASSLSLSSGNTIYF. CDR3 nucleotide sequence: TGTGCCAGCAGCTTAAGTCTCAGCTCTGGAAACACCATATATTTT.

In its sample, this clone was seen once. The chain couples TRBV15 to TRBJ1-5; D is possibly TRBD1 (5 bases). Trimming shortened V by 3 bases and J by 0 bases, and 9 bases separated the two germline ends. The CDR3 runs to 15 residues. The germline gives CDR1 LNHNV, CDR2 YYDKDF (reference sequence). The DNA of the CDR3 is TGTGCCACCAGCAGTGGGGGGGGTAGCAATCAGCCCCAGCATTTT. It is translated as CATSSGGGSNQPQHF.

This clone has just one count. V and J are TRBV19 and TRBJ1-1; TRBD1 is a possible D gene (5 bases). This CDR3 has 14 residues. In germline, CDR1 is LNHDA, CDR2 SQIVND (reference sequence). Trimming took 3 bases from V and 4 from J, leaving 12 bases between them. CDR3 nucleotides: TGTGCCAGTAGTATCGACAGTAAGGGCACTGAAGCTTTCTTT. Translating it yields CASSIDSKGTEAFF.

The chain employs TRBV6-4 and TRBJ2-1, with 7 nucleotides matching TRBD2. Germline V gene sequence: CDR1 MRHNA, CDR2 SNTAGT. V trimming: 3 bases; J trimming: 12 bases; junction bases outside the gene matches: 8. The CDR3 runs 13 residues. The CDR3 DNA follows: TGTGCCAGCAGTGAGACTAGCTTCTCTGCGCAGTTCTTC. Its translation is CASSETSFSAQFF.

This clone was seen a single time. This chain connects TRBV6-5 to TRBJ2-1, with TRBD2 matching over 7 bases. The germline V gene has CDR1 MNHEY and CDR2 SVGAGI. V shed 6 bases, J shed 3 bases, and the junction held 8 bases outside the gene matches. The CDR3 covers 15 residues. As DNA, the CDR3 is TGTGCCAGCAGACCCCCCGGGACTATCTACAATGAGCAGTTCTTC. This codes for CASRPPGTIYNEQFF.

This clone was seen just once. The rearrangement joins TRBV30 to TRBJ2-5, with D perhaps TRBD2 (5 bases). CDR1 is GTSNPN, CDR2 SVGIG, per germline (reference sequence). The V end lost 0 bases, the J end lost 1 base, and 12 bases lay between the germline ends. This CDR3 has 15 amino acids. The CDR3 bases are TGTGCCTGGAGTGTAGGTAGAGCGGCCCAAGAGACCCAGTACTTC. Translation gives CAWSVGRAAQETQYF.